A selection of T cell receptor beta chains follows, all from one sample in a study of T-cell reconstitution after alpha-beta-depleted transplantation in children. Using its own MiXCR run on the PCR reads, TCRdb lists one record per CDR3 protein. The data hold under 300,000 distinct CDR3 sequences, with approximately 10% observed a single time. The source was peripheral blood, collected 180 days after TCRalphabeta/CD19-depleted stem cell transplant. These TCRs come from a male patient between 2 and 10 years old who had a stem cell transplant for chronic granulomatous disease, so the T cells may come from the graft donor. The CDR3 runs from the conserved cysteine through the conserved F or W. The order of the fields is V gene, clone size, CDR3 length, J gene, D gene, CDR3 DNA, CDR3 protein. D genes are given only for firm matches. Some rows mark clone size as missing; the rest say once, few, many or name a class of expanded clone.

V: TRBV6-5
size: many
length: 18
J: TRBJ1-3
D: .
DNA: TGTGCCAGCAGTTACTCGAGCTTCTGGGTTCACCCTGGAAACACCATATATTTT
CDR3: CASSYSSFWVHPGNTIYF

V: TRBV6-5
size: .
length: 14
J: TRBJ1-2
D: .
DNA: TGTGCCAGCAGATCCACGGGGAGCGGCTATGGCTACACCTTC
CDR3: CASRSTGSGYGYTF

V: TRBV12-3/TRBV12-4
size: many
length: 15
J: TRBJ2-1
D: .
DNA: TGTGCCAGCATCTCACCAGGGGAGTCCTACAATGAGCAGTTCTTC
CDR3: CASISPGESYNEQFF

V: TRBV4-3
size: many
length: 18
J: TRBJ1-5
D: .
DNA: TGCGCCAGCAGCCAAGATGGTTCGTTAGGGGGGGGAGATCAGCCCCAGCATTTT
CDR3: CASSQDGSLGGGDQPQHF

V: TRBV6-1
size: many
length: 18
J: TRBJ2-6
D: .
DNA: TGTGCCAGCAGCCGACTTAGTATCGGGAGCTCTGGGGCCAACGTCCTGACTTTC
CDR3: CASSRLSIGSSGANVLTF

V: TRBV29-1
size: many
length: 18
J: TRBJ2-1
D: .
DNA: TGCAGCGTTGAGGACCCGTCTGATAAGGAAAGCTCCTACAATGAGCAGTTCTTC
CDR3: CSVEDPSDKESSYNEQFF

V: TRBV4-2
size: many
length: 14
J: TRBJ2-7
D: .
DNA: TGTGCCAGCAGCCAAGAGCCCTCTGTGGTCGAGCAGTACTTC
CDR3: CASSQEPSVVEQYF

V: TRBV20-1
size: many
length: 16
J: TRBJ2-1
D: TRBD2
DNA: TGCAGTGCTAGAGATGGTGGGCGGGAGAGGTACAATGAGCAGTTCTTC
CDR3: CSARDGGRERYNEQFF

V: TRBV13
size: .
length: 15
J: TRBJ2-1
D: TRBD2
DNA: TGTGCCAGCAGCCACCGGACTAGCGGGAGAAGAGAGCAGTTCTTC
CDR3: CASSHRTSGRREQFF

V: TRBV4-2
size: many
length: 16
J: TRBJ2-5
D: TRBD2
DNA: TGTGCCAGCAGCCAAGCGCTAGCGGGACAACAAGAGACCCAGTACTTC
CDR3: CASSQALAGQQETQYF

V: TRBV18
size: many
length: 18
J: TRBJ2-1
D: TRBD1
DNA: TGTGCCAGCTCACGGAGACGCGGACAGGGACGGGAGAGGAATGAGCAGTTCTTC
CDR3: CASSRRRGQGRERNEQFF

V: TRBV20-1
size: many
length: 14
J: TRBJ2-1
D: TRBD2
DNA: TGCAGTGCTTCACTAGCGGGACTGAAGTGGATGCAGTTCTTC
CDR3: CSASLAGLKWMQFF

V: TRBV20-1
size: many
length: 14
J: TRBJ2-5
D: .
DNA: TGCAGTGCTAGCCCCTTAGGTGGACAAGAGACCCAGTACTTC
CDR3: CSASPLGGQETQYF

V: TRBV29-1
size: many
length: 13
J: TRBJ2-3
D: .
DNA: TGCAGCGTCACTACCTACTACACAGATACGCAGTATTTT
CDR3: CSVTTYYTDTQYF

V: TRBV5-6
size: many
length: 16
J: TRBJ2-2
D: .
DNA: TGTGCCAGCAGCTTGGTACTGGGCGCGAACACCGGGGAGCTGTTTTTT
CDR3: CASSLVLGANTGELFF

V: TRBV28
size: .
length: 14
J: TRBJ1-5
D: .
DNA: TGTGCCAGCAGCCACGGGTGGAGTAATCAGCCCCAGCATTTT
CDR3: CASSHGWSNQPQHF

V: TRBV28
size: .
length: 14
J: TRBJ2-3
D: .
DNA: TGTGCCAGCAGTTTGGCGGGACCCACCCCCACGCAGTATTTT
CDR3: CASSLAGPTPTQYF

V: TRBV21-1
size: few
length: 16
J: TRBJ2-2
D: .
DNA: TGTGCCAGCAGCAAGGACAGGGGCGTCATTACCGGGGAGCTGTTTTTT
CDR3: CASSKDRGVITGELFF

V: TRBV5-1
size: many
length: 15
J: TRBJ2-1
D: .
DNA: TGCGCCAGCAGCTTGCGGGAGCCTAACTACAATGAGCAGTTCTTC
CDR3: CASSLREPNYNEQFF

V: TRBV28
size: many
length: 15
J: TRBJ1-6
D: .
DNA: TGTGCCAGCAGTTTGGGACTCCATAATAATTCACCCCTCCACTTT
CDR3: CASSLGLHNNSPLHF

V: TRBV5-6
size: many
length: 16
J: TRBJ2-7
D: TRBD1
DNA: TGTGCCAGCAGCGGAACACAGGGGGCGCCTCCGTACGAGCAGTACTTC
CDR3: CASSGTQGAPPYEQYF

V: TRBV4-1
size: .
length: 18
J: TRBJ2-3
D: .
DNA: TGCGCCAGCAGCCAAGATCAGTTCCGGGGGCCCTCCACAGATACGCAGTATTTT
CDR3: CASSQDQFRGPSTDTQYF

V: TRBV20-1
size: many
length: 14
J: TRBJ2-1
D: .
DNA: TGCAGTGCTGCAGGGGAGAGCTCCTACAATGAGCAGTTCTTC
CDR3: CSAAGESSYNEQFF

V: TRBV11-1
size: many
length: 15
J: TRBJ2-7
D: TRBD1
DNA: TGTGCCAGCAGCAAACCGGGACAGGGTGCTTACGAGCAGTACTTC
CDR3: CASSKPGQGAYEQYF

V: TRBV12-3/TRBV12-4
size: .
length: 15
J: TRBJ1-2
D: .
DNA: TGTGCCATCTCAGGGACACCACCGTCTAACTATGGCTACACCTTC
CDR3: CAISGTPPSNYGYTF

V: TRBV5-5
size: many
length: 18
J: TRBJ1-4
D: TRBD1
DNA: TGTGCCAGCAGCGTACCGGGACAGGGGGCGCTCAGAAGAGAAAAACTGTTTTTT
CDR3: CASSVPGQGALRREKLFF

V: TRBV6-1
size: many
length: 14
J: TRBJ2-2
D: .
DNA: TGTGCCAGCAGAAAGGACAGCAGCACCGGGGAGCTGTTTTTT
CDR3: CASRKDSSTGELFF

V: TRBV6-5
size: .
length: 18
J: TRBJ1-1
D: .
DNA: TGTGCCAGCCCCAAACTCCCCGGGGGGGGTCTAATGAACACTGAAGCTTTCTTT
CDR3: CASPKLPGGGLMNTEAFF

V: TRBV7-3
size: many
length: 15
J: TRBJ1-1
D: .
DNA: TGTGCCAGCAGCTTAACATCCCCAATGAACACTGAAGCTTTCTTT
CDR3: CASSLTSPMNTEAFF